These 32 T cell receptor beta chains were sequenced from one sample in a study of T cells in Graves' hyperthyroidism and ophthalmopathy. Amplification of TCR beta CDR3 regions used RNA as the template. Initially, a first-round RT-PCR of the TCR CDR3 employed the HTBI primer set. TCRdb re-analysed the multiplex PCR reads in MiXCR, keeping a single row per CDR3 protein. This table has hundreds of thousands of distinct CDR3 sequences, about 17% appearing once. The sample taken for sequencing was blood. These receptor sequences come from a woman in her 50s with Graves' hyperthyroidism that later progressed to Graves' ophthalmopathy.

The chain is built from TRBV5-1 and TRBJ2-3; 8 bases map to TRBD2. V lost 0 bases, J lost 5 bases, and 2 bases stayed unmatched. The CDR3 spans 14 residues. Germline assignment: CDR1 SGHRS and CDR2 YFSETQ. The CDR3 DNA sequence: TGCGCCAGCAGCTTGGGTACTAGCGGAGATACGCAGTATTTT. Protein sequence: CASSLGTSGDTQYF.

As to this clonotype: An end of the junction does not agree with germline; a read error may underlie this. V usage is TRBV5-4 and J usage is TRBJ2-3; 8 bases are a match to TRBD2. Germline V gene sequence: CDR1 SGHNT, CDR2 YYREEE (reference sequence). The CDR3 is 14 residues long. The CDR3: CASSSGLDPETQYF. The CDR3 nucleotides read TGTGCCAGCAGCTCGGGACTAGACCCAGAAACGCAGTATTTT. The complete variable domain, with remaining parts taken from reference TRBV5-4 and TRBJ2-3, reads ETGVTQSPTHLIKTRGQQVTLRCSSQSGHNTVSWYQQALGQGPQFIFQYYREEENGRGNFPPRFSGLQFPNYSSELNVNALELDDSALYLCASSSGLDPETQYFGPGTRLTVL.

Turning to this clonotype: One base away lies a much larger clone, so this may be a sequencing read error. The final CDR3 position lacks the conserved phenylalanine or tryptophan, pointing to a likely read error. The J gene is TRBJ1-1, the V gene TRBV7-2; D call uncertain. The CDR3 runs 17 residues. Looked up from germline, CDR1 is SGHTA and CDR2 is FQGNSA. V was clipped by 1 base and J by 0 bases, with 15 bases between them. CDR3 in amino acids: CASSLVRVIRMNTEAFS. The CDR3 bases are TGTGCCAGCAGCTTAGTTCGGGTCATCCGCATGAACACTGAAGCTTTCTCT.

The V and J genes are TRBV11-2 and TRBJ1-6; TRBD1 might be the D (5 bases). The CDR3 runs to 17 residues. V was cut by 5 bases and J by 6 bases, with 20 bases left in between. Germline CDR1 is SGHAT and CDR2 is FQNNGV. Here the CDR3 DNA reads TGTGCCAGCAGCGTAGGGGCAGCCCTGAACCTTAATTCACCCCTCCACTTT. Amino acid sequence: CASSVGAALNLNSPLHF.

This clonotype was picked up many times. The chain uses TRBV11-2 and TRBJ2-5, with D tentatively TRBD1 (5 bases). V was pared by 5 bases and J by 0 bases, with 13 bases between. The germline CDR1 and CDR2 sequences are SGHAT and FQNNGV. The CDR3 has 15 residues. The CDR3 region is CASSAYIRDQETQYF. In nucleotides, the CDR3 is TGTGCCAGCAGCGCCTACATCAGGGACCAAGAGACCCAGTACTTC.

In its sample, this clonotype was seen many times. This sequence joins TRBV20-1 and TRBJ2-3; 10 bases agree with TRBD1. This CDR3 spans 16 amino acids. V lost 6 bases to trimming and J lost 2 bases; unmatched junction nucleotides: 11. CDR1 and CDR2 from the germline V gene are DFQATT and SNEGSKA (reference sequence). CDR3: CSAGKTGTGDTDTQYF. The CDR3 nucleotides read TGCAGTGCCGGGAAAACCGGGACAGGGGACACAGATACGCAGTATTTT.

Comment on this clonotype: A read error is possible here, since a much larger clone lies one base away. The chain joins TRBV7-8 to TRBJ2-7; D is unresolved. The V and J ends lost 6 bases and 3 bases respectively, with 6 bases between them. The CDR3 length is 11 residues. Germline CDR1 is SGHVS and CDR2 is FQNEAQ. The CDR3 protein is CASSYNYEQYF. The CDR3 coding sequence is TGTGCCAGCAGTTACAACTACGAGCAGTACTTC. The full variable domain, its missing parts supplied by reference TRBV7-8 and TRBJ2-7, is GAGVSQSPRYKVAKRGQDVALRCDPISGHVSLFWYQQALGQGPEFLTYFQNEAQLDKSGLPSDRFFAERPEGSVSTLKIQRTQQEDSAVYLCASSYNYEQYFGPGTRLTVT.

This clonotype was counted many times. The CDR3, as DNA: TGTGCCAGCAGTGAACTAGCAGGGATGAGGTTGAATCAGCCCCAGCATTTT. It translates to CASSELAGMRLNQPQHF. V gene TRBV6-1 combines with J gene TRBJ1-5; a weak D match, TRBD1 (5 bases). Deletions cut 2 bases from V and 4 bases from J, with 18 bases between. The CDR3 loop spans 17 amino acids. From germline, CDR1 is MNHNS and CDR2 SASEGT.

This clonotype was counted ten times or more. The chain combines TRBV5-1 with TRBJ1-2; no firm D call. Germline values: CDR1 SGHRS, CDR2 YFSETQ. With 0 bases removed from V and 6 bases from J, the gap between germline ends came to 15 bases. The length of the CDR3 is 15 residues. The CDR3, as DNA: TGCGCCAGCAGCTTGGACAGCCCTGCTGCGAATGGCTACACCTTC. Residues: CASSLDSPAANGYTF.

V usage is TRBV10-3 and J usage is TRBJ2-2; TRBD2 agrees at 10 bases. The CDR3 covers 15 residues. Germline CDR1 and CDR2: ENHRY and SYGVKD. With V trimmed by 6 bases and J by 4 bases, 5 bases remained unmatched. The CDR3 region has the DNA TGTGCCATCAGGGATAGCGGGGGGATCACCGGGGAGCTGTTTTTT. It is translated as CAIRDSGGITGELFF.

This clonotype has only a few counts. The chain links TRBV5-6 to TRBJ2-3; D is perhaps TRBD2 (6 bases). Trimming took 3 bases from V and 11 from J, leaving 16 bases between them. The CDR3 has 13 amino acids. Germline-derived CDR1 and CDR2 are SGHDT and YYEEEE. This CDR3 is CASSSRGTELQYF. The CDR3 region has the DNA TGTGCCAGCAGCTCCCGGGGGACGGAATTGCAGTATTTT. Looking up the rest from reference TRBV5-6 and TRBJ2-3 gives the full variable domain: DAGVTQSPTHLIKTRGQQVTLRCSPKSGHDTVSWYQQALGQGPQFIFQYYEEEERQRGNFPDRFSGHQFPNYSSELNVNALLLGDSALYLCASSSRGTELQYFGPGTRLTVL.

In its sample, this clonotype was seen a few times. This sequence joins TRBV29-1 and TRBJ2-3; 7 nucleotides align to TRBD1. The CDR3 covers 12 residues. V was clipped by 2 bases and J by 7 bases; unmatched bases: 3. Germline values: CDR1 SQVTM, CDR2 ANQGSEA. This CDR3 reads CSVERQGNTQYF. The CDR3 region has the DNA TGCAGCGTTGAAAGACAGGGAAATACGCAGTATTTT.

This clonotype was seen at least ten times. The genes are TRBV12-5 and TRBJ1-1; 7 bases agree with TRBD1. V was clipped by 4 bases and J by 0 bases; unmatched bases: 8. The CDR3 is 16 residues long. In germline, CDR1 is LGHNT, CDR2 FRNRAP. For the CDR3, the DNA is TGTGCTAGTGGTTCCCCGAGCAGGGGGATGAACACTGAAGCTTTCTTT. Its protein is CASGSPSRGMNTEAFF.

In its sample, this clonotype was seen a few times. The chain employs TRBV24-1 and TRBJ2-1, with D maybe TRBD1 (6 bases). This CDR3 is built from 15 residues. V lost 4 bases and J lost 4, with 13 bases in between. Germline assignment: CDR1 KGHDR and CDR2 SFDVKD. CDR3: CATSEVGAPYNEQFF. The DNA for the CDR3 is TGTGCCACCAGTGAAGTGGGGGCACCTTACAATGAGCAGTTCTTC.

DNA for the CDR3: TGCAGCGCGCAAGACAGGGTACAAGGCTACACCTTC. Its protein is CSAQDRVQGYTF. The chain joins TRBV29-1 to TRBJ1-2; 7 bases line up with TRBD1. The CDR3 covers 12 residues. The V gene end was trimmed by 7 bases and the J gene end by 8 bases; junction bases not matched to a gene: 10. Per germline, CDR1 SQVTM and CDR2 ANQGSEA.

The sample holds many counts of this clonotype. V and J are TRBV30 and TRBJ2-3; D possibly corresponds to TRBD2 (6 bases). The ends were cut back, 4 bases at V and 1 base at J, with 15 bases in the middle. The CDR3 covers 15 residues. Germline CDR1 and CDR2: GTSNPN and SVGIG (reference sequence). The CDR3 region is CAWIKGPGGTDTQYF. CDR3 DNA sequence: TGTGCCTGGATTAAGGGGCCGGGAGGCACAGATACGCAGTATTTT.

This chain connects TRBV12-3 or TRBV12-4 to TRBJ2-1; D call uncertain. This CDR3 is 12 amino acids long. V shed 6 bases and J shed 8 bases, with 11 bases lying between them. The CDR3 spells CASSLAADEQFF. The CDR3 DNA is TGTGCCAGCAGCCTGGCGGCGGATGAGCAGTTCTTC.

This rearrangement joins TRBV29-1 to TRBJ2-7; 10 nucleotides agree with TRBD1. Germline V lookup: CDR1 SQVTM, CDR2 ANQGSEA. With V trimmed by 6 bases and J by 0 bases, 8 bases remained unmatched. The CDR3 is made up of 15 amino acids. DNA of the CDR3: TGCAGCGTGTCCCCGGGACAGGGGAACTCCTACGAGCAGTACTTC. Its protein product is CSVSPGQGNSYEQYF.

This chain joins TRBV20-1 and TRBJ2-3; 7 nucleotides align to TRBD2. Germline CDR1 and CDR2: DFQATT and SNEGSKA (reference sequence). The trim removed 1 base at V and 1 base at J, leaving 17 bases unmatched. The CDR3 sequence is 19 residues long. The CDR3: CSARAAERLAVLRTDTQYF. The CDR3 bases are TGCAGTGCTAGAGCCGCAGAGAGGCTAGCGGTCCTACGCACAGATACGCAGTATTTT.

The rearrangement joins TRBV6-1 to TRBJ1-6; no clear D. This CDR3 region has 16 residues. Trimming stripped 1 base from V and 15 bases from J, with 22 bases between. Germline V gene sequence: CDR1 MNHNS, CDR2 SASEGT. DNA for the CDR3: TGTGCCAGCAGTGAAGGCCCCGGGAGAGGTTTCGGGTTCCTCCACTTT. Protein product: CASSEGPGRGFGFLHF.

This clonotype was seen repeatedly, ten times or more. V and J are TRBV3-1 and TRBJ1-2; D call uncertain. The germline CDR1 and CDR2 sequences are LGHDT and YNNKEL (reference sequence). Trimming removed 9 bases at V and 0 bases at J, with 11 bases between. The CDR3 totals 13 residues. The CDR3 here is CASGLGANYGYTF. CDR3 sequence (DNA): TGTGCCAGTGGACTTGGAGCTAACTATGGCTACACCTTC.

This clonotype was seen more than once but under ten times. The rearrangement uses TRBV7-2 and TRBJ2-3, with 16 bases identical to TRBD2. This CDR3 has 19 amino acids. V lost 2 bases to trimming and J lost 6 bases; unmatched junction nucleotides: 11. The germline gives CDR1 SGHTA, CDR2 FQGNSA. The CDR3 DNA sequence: TGTGCCAGCAGCTTATTCGGGGGGACTAGCGGGGGGGCCTGGGATACGCAGTATTTT. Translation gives CASSLFGGTSGGAWDTQYF.

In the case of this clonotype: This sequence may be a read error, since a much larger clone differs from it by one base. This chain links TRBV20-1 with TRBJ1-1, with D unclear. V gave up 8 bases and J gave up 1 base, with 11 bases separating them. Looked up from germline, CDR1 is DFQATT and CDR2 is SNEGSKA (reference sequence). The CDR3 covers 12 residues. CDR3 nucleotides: TGCAGTTCTGGACGGCGGAACACTGAAGCTTTCTTT. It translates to CSSGRRNTEAFF.

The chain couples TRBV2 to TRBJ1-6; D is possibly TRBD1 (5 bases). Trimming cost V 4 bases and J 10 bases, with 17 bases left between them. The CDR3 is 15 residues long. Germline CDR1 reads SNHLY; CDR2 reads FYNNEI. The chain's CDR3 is CASSGETAMVSPLHF. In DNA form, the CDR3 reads TGTGCCAGCAGTGGGGAGACAGCCATGGTATCACCCCTCCACTTT.

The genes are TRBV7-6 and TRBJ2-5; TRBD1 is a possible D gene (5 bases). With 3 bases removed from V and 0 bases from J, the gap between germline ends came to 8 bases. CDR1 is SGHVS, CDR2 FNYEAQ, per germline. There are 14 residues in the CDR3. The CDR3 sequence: CASSFSTDQETQYF. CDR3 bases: TGTGCCAGCAGCTTTTCGACAGACCAAGAGACCCAGTACTTC. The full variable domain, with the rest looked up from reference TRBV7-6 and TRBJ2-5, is GAGVSQSPRYKVTKRGQDVALRCDPISGHVSLYWYRQALGQGPEFLTYFNYEAQQDKSGLPNDRFSAERPEGSISTLTIQRTEQRDSAMYRCASSFSTDQETQYFGPGTRLLVL.

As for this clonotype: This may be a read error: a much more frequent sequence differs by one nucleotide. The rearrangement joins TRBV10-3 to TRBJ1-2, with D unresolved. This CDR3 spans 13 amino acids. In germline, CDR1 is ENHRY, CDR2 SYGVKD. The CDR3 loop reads CAISKVANFGYTF. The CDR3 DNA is TGTGCCATCAGCAAGGTTGCTAACTTTGGCTACACCTTC.

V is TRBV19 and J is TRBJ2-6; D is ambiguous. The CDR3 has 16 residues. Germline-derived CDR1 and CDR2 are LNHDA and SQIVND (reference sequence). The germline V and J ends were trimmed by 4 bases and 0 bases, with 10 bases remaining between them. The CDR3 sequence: CASSSRRVSGANVLTF. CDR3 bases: TGTGCCAGTAGTAGTAGACGGGTCTCTGGGGCCAACGTCCTGACTTTC.

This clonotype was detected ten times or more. CDR3 residues: CASSPGPSRLEETQYF. Here the CDR3 DNA reads TGTGCCAGCAGTCCTGGACCATCTCGTCTGGAGGAGACCCAGTACTTC. The V and J genes are TRBV27 and TRBJ2-5; unclear D gene. Germline values: CDR1 MNHEY, CDR2 SMNVEV (reference sequence). CDR3 length: 16 residues. Trimming stripped 5 bases from V and 5 bases from J, with 21 bases between.

CDR3 bases: TGTGCCAGCAGCTTAAACAGGGGGAATAATTCACCCCTCCACTTT. Translated: CASSLNRGNNSPLHF. The rearrangement joins TRBV7-2 to TRBJ1-6; the match to TRBD1 covers 8 bases. Germline-derived CDR1 and CDR2 are SGHTA and FQGNSA. With V trimmed by 2 bases and J by 5 bases, 2 bases remained unmatched. The CDR3 is 15 residues long. Using reference TRBV7-2 and TRBJ1-6 for the parts outside the CDR3, the full variable domain is GAGVSQSPSNKVTEKGKDVELRCDPISGHTALYWYRQSLGQGLEFLIYFQGNSAPDKSGLPSDRFSAERTGGSVSTLTIQRTQQEDSAVYLCASSLNRGNNSPLHFGNGTRLTVT.

DNA for the CDR3: TGTGCCAGCAGTTACAGGACAGGACGGACTGAAGCTTTCTTT. Encoded protein: CASSYRTGRTEAFF. The J gene is TRBJ1-1, the V gene TRBV6-5; 7 bases align to TRBD1. CDR3 length: 14 amino acids. V lost 2 bases, J lost 5 bases, and 5 bases stayed unmatched. Germline V CDR1 and CDR2: MNHEY, SVGAGI.

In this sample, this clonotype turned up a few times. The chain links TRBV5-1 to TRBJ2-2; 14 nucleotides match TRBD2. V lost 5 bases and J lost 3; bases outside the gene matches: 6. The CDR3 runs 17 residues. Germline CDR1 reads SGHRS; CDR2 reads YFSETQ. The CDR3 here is CASRPTSGGAYTGELFF. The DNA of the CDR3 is TGCGCCAGCAGGCCGACTAGCGGGGGGGCCTACACCGGGGAGCTGTTTTTT.

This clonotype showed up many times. CDR3 DNA sequence: TGTGCCAGCAGTTCGGGACATACTGAAGCTTTCTTT. Protein product: CASSSGHTEAFF. The V and J genes are TRBV6-1 and TRBJ1-1; TRBD1 might be the D (6 bases). This CDR3 comprises 12 residues. V lost 5 bases to trimming and J lost 5 bases, with 9 bases between them. Germline V gene sequence: CDR1 MNHNS, CDR2 SASEGT.